These T cell receptor beta chains were read from a single sample in a study of T cell clonotyping in hematopoietic cell transplantation. This table comes from immunoSEQ multiplex PCR, and its TCRdb copy is limited to in-frame clones, with some not included. Among approximately 10,000 clones, about 91% were seen once, and the ten largest hold about 0.79%. Sample: peripheral blood mononuclear cells. These receptors were obtained from a woman in her forties or fifties in good health. Some clones in this sample may be carry-over from other donors' samples. Each CDR3 is given with its conserved first and last residue. Each record gives: CDR3 protein, CDR3 DNA, D gene, J gene, clone size, V gene. A D gene is named only where the DNA matches it firmly. The listing skips clone size in some rows; elsewhere it reads once, few, many or a size class.

CDR3 protein: CARLTGGAPCTEAFF; CDR3 DNA: TGCGCCAGGCTGACAGGGGGCGCCCCGTGCACTGAAGCTTTCTTT; D gene: TRBD1; J gene: TRBJ1-1; clone size: NA; V gene: TRBV10-1
CDR3 protein: CASSQSLGTGTLNQPQHF; CDR3 DNA: TGCGCCAGCAGCCAATCATTGGGGACAGGGACCCTTAATCAGCCCCAGCATTTT; D gene: TRBD1; J gene: TRBJ1-5; clone size: NA; V gene: TRBV4-1
CDR3 protein: CASSVLGSQGGYTF; CDR3 DNA: TGTGCCAGCAGCGTTCTGGGTTCGCAAGGCGGCTACACCTTC; D gene: NA; J gene: TRBJ1-2; clone size: NA; V gene: TRBV9
CDR3 protein: CASSQDLTGGNQPQHF; CDR3 DNA: TGTGCCAGCAGCCAAGATCTGACAGGGGGCAATCAGCCCCAGCATTTT; D gene: TRBD1; J gene: TRBJ1-5; clone size: NA; V gene: TRBV4-2
CDR3 protein: CAWTQDTEAFF; CDR3 DNA: TGTGCCTGGACGCAGGACACTGAAGCTTTCTTT; D gene: NA; J gene: TRBJ1-1; clone size: NA; V gene: TRBV30
CDR3 protein: CASSLVGGNQPQHF; CDR3 DNA: TGTGCCAGCAGCTTAGTGGGGGGAAATCAGCCCCAGCATTTT; D gene: NA; J gene: TRBJ1-5; clone size: once; V gene: TRBV7-2
CDR3 protein: CASSLSQGVTPLHF; CDR3 DNA: TGTGCCAGCAGTTTATCGCAGGGTGTGACACCCCTCCACTTT; D gene: NA; J gene: TRBJ1-6; clone size: NA; V gene: TRBV28
CDR3 protein: CASSVAGFTEAFF; CDR3 DNA: TGTGCCAGCAGCGTAGCGGGGTTCACTGAAGCTTTCTTT; D gene: NA; J gene: TRBJ1-1; clone size: NA; V gene: TRBV9
CDR3 protein: CASSAFGGSGDTQYF; CDR3 DNA: TGTGCCAGCAGCGCCTTCGGGGGGTCGGGAGATACGCAGTATTTT; D gene: TRBD2; J gene: TRBJ2-3; clone size: NA; V gene: TRBV6-1
CDR3 protein: CASSLGQGRNYGYTF; CDR3 DNA: TGTGCCAGCAGCTTAGGGCAGGGGCGGAACTATGGCTACACCTTC; D gene: NA; J gene: TRBJ1-2; clone size: NA; V gene: TRBV7-2
CDR3 protein: CAWRGIGATEAFF; CDR3 DNA: TGTGCCTGGAGAGGAATAGGGGCCACTGAAGCTTTCTTT; D gene: NA; J gene: TRBJ1-1; clone size: once; V gene: TRBV30
CDR3 protein: CASSFDLHYEQYF; CDR3 DNA: TGTGCCAGCAGCTTTGACCTACACTACGAGCAGTACTTC; D gene: NA; J gene: TRBJ2-7; clone size: NA; V gene: TRBV7-2
CDR3 protein: CASSATSGGEGEQYF; CDR3 DNA: TGTGCCAGCAGCGCCACTAGCGGGGGGGAGGGCGAGCAGTACTTC; D gene: TRBD2; J gene: TRBJ2-7; clone size: NA; V gene: TRBV9
CDR3 protein: CASSSRTGPQYF; CDR3 DNA: TGTGCCAGCAGTTCTAGGACAGGCCCGCAGTATTTT; D gene: TRBD1; J gene: TRBJ2-3; clone size: NA; V gene: TRBV6-5
CDR3 protein: CASSGERAGGNTIYF; CDR3 DNA: TGTGCCAGCAGCGGGGAAAGGGCGGGTGGAAACACCATATATTTT; D gene: NA; J gene: TRBJ1-3; clone size: once; V gene: TRBV9
CDR3 protein: CASSRLAGALEQYF; CDR3 DNA: TGTGCCAGCAGTCGACTAGCGGGGGCACTCGAGCAGTACTTC; D gene: TRBD2; J gene: TRBJ2-7; clone size: NA; V gene: TRBV6-5
CDR3 protein: CASSASARGASYEQYF; CDR3 DNA: TGTGCCAGCAGCGCAAGCGCCAGGGGCGCCTCCTACGAGCAGTACTTC; D gene: NA; J gene: TRBJ2-7; clone size: NA; V gene: TRBV7-9
CDR3 protein: CASSIRTSGGLGTQYF; CDR3 DNA: TGTGCCAGCAGCATCCGGACTAGCGGGGGGTTGGGGACCCAGTACTTC; D gene: TRBD2; J gene: TRBJ2-5; clone size: NA; V gene: TRBV5-4
CDR3 protein: CAIQPGQAYEQYF; CDR3 DNA: TGTGCCATACAACCGGGACAGGCCTACGAGCAGTACTTC; D gene: TRBD1; J gene: TRBJ2-7; clone size: once; V gene: TRBV28
CDR3 protein: CAWKGPGLYEQYF; CDR3 DNA: TGTGCCTGGAAGGGGCCAGGGCTCTACGAGCAGTACTTC; D gene: NA; J gene: TRBJ2-7; clone size: NA; V gene: TRBV30
CDR3 protein: CASSYSRETFF; CDR3 DNA: TGTGCCAGCAGTTACTCCCGGGAGACCTTCTTC; D gene: NA; J gene: TRBJ1-2; clone size: NA; V gene: TRBV6-5
CDR3 protein: CASSFDRGGNGYTF; CDR3 DNA: TGCGCCAGCAGCTTCGACAGGGGAGGTAATGGCTACACCTTC; D gene: TRBD1; J gene: TRBJ1-2; clone size: NA; V gene: TRBV5-1
CDR3 protein: CSPRGHTEAFF; CDR3 DNA: TGCAGCCCTCGGGGCCACACTGAAGCTTTCTTT; D gene: NA; J gene: TRBJ1-1; clone size: NA; V gene: TRBV20-1
CDR3 protein: CASAGTGPTGELFF; CDR3 DNA: TGCGCCAGCGCCGGGACAGGGCCCACCGGGGAGCTGTTTTTT; D gene: TRBD1; J gene: TRBJ2-2; clone size: NA; V gene: TRBV5-1
CDR3 protein: CSVGISAAGDQPQHF; CDR3 DNA: TGCAGCGTTGGGATATCGGCCGCCGGGGACCAGCCCCAGCATTTT; D gene: NA; J gene: TRBJ1-5; clone size: NA; V gene: TRBV29-1
CDR3 protein: CASRSSGYSNQPQHF; CDR3 DNA: TGTGCCAGCAGGAGCTCAGGGTATAGCAATCAGCCCCAGCATTTT; D gene: NA; J gene: TRBJ1-5; clone size: NA; V gene: TRBV6-5
CDR3 protein: CSVESTLF; CDR3 DNA: TGCAGCGTTGAGAGCACCCTCTTT; D gene: NA; J gene: TRBJ1-1; clone size: NA; V gene: TRBV29-1
CDR3 protein: CASSQERRGRGRYEQYF; CDR3 DNA: TGTGCCAGCAGCCAAGAGAGGCGGGGGCGGGGTCGCTACGAGCAGTACTTC; D gene: NA; J gene: TRBJ2-7; clone size: NA; V gene: TRBV4-2
CDR3 protein: CASSYNGAHRNSPLHF; CDR3 DNA: TGTGCCAGCAGTTACAATGGTGCTCATCGTAATTCACCCCTCCACTTT; D gene: NA; J gene: TRBJ1-6; clone size: NA; V gene: TRBV6-6
CDR3 protein: CASSLGHFYGYTF; CDR3 DNA: TGTGCCAGCAGCCTGGGACACTTCTATGGCTACACCTTC; D gene: NA; J gene: TRBJ1-2; clone size: NA; V gene: TRBV14
CDR3 protein: CASSPDGGGPYEQYF; CDR3 DNA: TGTGCCAGCAGCCCCGACGGGGGGGGTCCCTACGAGCAGTACTTC; D gene: TRBD2; J gene: TRBJ2-7; clone size: NA; V gene: TRBV4-2
CDR3 protein: CASSLGSTHNEQFF; CDR3 DNA: TGTGCCAGCAGCTTAGGATCTACCCACAATGAGCAGTTCTTC; D gene: NA; J gene: TRBJ2-1; clone size: few; V gene: TRBV11-2
CDR3 protein: CASSQDSKQPNEQYF; CDR3 DNA: TGTGCCAGCAGCCAAGATAGCAAACAGCCCAACGAGCAGTACTTC; D gene: NA; J gene: TRBJ2-7; clone size: NA; V gene: TRBV4-2
CDR3 protein: CASSQGLNSGYTF; CDR3 DNA: TGTGCCAGCAGCCAGGGGTTGAACTCTGGCTACACCTTC; D gene: NA; J gene: TRBJ1-2; clone size: NA; V gene: TRBV6-4
CDR3 protein: CAWSYNSYGYTF; CDR3 DNA: TGTGCCTGGAGTTATAACAGCTATGGCTACACCTTC; D gene: NA; J gene: TRBJ1-2; clone size: once; V gene: TRBV30
CDR3 protein: CASSSQAASGGTEQFF; CDR3 DNA: TGTGCCAGCAGCTCTCAGGCGGCTAGCGGGGGGACAGAGCAGTTCTTC; D gene: TRBD2; J gene: TRBJ2-1; clone size: once; V gene: TRBV11-2
CDR3 protein: CASRKTESSGNTIYF; CDR3 DNA: TGTGCCAGTAGGAAAACAGAGTCCTCTGGAAACACCATATATTTT; D gene: NA; J gene: TRBJ1-3; clone size: NA; V gene: TRBV19
CDR3 protein: CASSLGDRSYGYTF; CDR3 DNA: TGCGCCAGCAGCTTGGGCGACAGGTCCTATGGCTACACCTTC; D gene: NA; J gene: TRBJ1-2; clone size: NA; V gene: TRBV5-1
CDR3 protein: CASSIAPNQPQHF; CDR3 DNA: TGTGCCAGTAGTATCGCTCCGAATCAGCCCCAGCATTTT; D gene: NA; J gene: TRBJ1-5; clone size: NA; V gene: TRBV19
CDR3 protein: CAISESGTSGADTQYF; CDR3 DNA: TGTGCCATCAGTGAGTCGGGAACTAGCGGGGCAGATACGCAGTATTTT; D gene: TRBD2; J gene: TRBJ2-3; clone size: NA; V gene: TRBV10-3